This T cell receptor beta chain emerged from a study of identical twins. Using its own MiXCR run on the 5' RACE reads, TCRdb lists one record per CDR3 protein. The sample lists some 760,000 distinct CDR3 sequences, 15% to 20% occurring once. These sequences were also reported in another study, on T cells expressing NK-cell markers.

Material: PBMCs. The TCR originated in a young woman in good health.

CDR3 DNA sequence: TGTGCCAGCTCACCGCAGGACTACGAGCAGTACTTC. It encodes CASSPQDYEQYF. The genes are TRBV18 and TRBJ2-7, with unresolved D. V was pared by 3 bases and J by 3 bases, with 6 bases between. The CDR3 is made up of 12 amino acids. Germline CDR1 is KGHSH and CDR2 is LQKENI.